These T cell receptor beta chains were read from a single sample in a study of OX40 agonist ivuxolimab in advanced cancers. This table comes from immunoSEQ multiplex PCR, and its TCRdb copy is limited to in-frame clones, with some not included. The sample carries around 50,000 clones, 84% recorded once. Sequencing used CD4+ or CD8+ T cells sorted from blood, obtained in a trial of the OX40 agonist ivuxolimab. These receptors were taken from an adult with an advanced solid tumor such as melanoma, head and neck, liver or kidney cancer. The CDR3 runs from the conserved cysteine through the conserved F or W. D genes are given only for firm matches. Where a row states a size, it is once, few, many or the class of an expanded clone; other rows omit it.

NA	TRBV27	TRBD1	TRBJ1-2	CASSSIRGNNYGYTF	TGTGCCAGCAGTTCAATCAGGGGGAATAACTATGGCTACACCTTC
once	TRBV7-9	TRBD1	TRBJ1-1	CASSRRQGNTEAFF	TGTGCCAGCAGCCGACGACAGGGGAACACTGAAGCTTTCTTT
NA	TRBV6-5	TRBD1	TRBJ2-7	CASSSQGLAEQYF	TGTGCCAGCAGTTCACAGGGGCTAGCCGAGCAGTACTTC
NA	TRBV4-1	NA	TRBJ1-2	CASSQVRQGNYGYTF	TGCGCCAGCAGCCAAGTGCGGCAGGGAAACTATGGCTACACCTTC
few	TRBV28	NA	TRBJ1-5	CASSFQPRPDQPQHF	TGTGCCAGCAGTTTCCAGCCTAGGCCGGATCAGCCCCAGCATTTT
NA	TRBV30	NA	TRBJ2-3	CAGSGGRGRTDTQYF	TGTGCCGGAAGTGGGGGCAGGGGGAGGACAGATACGCAGTATTTT
once	TRBV27	TRBD1	TRBJ2-5	CASSFVRQGYETQYF	TGTGCCAGCAGTTTCGTGAGACAGGGGTACGAGACCCAGTACTTC
NA	TRBV30	NA	TRBJ1-2	CAWSVRPGGNYGYTF	TGTGCCTGGAGTGTACGGCCGGGGGGCAACTATGGCTACACCTTC
NA	TRBV28	NA	TRBJ2-3	CASSKKSTDTQYF	TGTGCCAGCAGTAAGAAGAGCACAGATACGCAGTATTTT
NA	TRBV30	TRBD2	TRBJ2-7	CAWTPGTSTYEQYF	TGTGCCTGGACTCCCGGGACTAGCACCTACGAGCAGTACTTC